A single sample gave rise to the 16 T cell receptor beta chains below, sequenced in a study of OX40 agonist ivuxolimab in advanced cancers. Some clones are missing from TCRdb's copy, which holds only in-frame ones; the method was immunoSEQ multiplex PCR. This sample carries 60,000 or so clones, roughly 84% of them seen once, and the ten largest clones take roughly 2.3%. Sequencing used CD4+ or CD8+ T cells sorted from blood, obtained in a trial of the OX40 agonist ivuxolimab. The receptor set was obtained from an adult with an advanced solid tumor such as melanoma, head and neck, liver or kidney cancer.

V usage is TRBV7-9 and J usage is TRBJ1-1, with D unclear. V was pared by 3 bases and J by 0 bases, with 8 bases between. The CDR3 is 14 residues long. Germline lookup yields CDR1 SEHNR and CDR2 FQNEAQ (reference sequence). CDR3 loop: CASSLEGMNTEAFF. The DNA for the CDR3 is TGTGCCAGCAGCTTGGAAGGGATGAACACTGAAGCTTTCTTT.

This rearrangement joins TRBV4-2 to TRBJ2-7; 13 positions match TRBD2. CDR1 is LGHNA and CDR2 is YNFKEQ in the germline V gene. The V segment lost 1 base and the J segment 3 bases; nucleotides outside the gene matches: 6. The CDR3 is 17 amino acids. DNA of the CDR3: TGTGCCAGCAGCCAAGGAACTAGCGGGGGGGCTGTCTACGAGCAGTACTTC. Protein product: CASSQGTSGGAVYEQYF.

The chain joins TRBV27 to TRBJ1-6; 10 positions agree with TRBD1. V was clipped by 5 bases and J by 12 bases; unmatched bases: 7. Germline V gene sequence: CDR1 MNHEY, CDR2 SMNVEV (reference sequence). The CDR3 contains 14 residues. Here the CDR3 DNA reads TGTGCCAGCAGTGTGGGACAGGGGACCGTACCCCTCCACTTT. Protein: CASSVGQGTVPLHF.

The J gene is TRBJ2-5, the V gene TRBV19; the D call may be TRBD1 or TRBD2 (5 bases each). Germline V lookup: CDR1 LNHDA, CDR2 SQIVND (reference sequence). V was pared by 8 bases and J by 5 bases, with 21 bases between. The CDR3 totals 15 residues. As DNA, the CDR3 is TGTGCCAGTTCCACGGGGATTGGGGCACGGGAGACCCAGTACTTC. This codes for CASSTGIGARETQYF.

CDR3 in DNA: TGCGCCAGCAGCCGCTACCGGGACCCCCTCCTCGAGCAGTACTTC. Translating it yields CASSRYRDPLLEQYF. V gene TRBV4-1 combines with J gene TRBJ2-7; the D gene could be TRBD1 or TRBD2 (5 bases each). The CDR3 extends over 15 amino acids. V lost 4 bases to trimming and J lost 6 bases, with 19 bases between them. CDR1 and CDR2 (germline): MGHRA, YSYEKL.

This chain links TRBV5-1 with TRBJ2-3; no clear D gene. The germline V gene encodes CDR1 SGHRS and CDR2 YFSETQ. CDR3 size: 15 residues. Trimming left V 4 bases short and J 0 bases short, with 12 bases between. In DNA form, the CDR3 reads TGCGCCAGCAGCCAAACTGACAAGAGCACAGATACGCAGTATTTT. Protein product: CASSQTDKSTDTQYF. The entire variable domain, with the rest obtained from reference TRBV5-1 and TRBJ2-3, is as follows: KAGVTQTPRYLIKTRGQQVTLSCSPISGHRSVSWYQQTPGQGLQFLFEYFSETQRNKGNFPGRFSGRQFSNSRSEMNVSTLELGDSALYLCASSQTDKSTDTQYFGPGTRLTVL.

As DNA, the CDR3 is TGCGCCAGCAGCTTCGGGGATAGGGAAGAAAAACTGTTTTTT. Its protein product is CASSFGDREEKLFF. The chain recombines TRBV5-1 with TRBJ1-4, with D uncertain. This CDR3 comprises 14 residues. The V and J ends lost 2 bases and 8 bases respectively, with 13 bases between them. The germline CDR1 and CDR2 sequences are SGHRS and YFSETQ.

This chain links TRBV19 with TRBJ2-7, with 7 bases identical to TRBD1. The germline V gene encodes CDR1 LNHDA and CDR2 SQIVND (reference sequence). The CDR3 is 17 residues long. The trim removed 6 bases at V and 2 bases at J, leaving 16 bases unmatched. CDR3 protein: CASSRKPGGSSTYEQYF. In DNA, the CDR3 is TGTGCCAGTAGCCGCAAGCCAGGGGGTTCCTCCACCTACGAGCAGTACTTC.

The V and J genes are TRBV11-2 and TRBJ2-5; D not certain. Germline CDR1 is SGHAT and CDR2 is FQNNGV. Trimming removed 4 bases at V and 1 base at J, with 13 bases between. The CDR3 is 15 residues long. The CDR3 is CASSSRSWPQETQYF. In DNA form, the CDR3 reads TGTGCCAGCAGCTCAAGGTCCTGGCCCCAAGAGACCCAGTACTTC. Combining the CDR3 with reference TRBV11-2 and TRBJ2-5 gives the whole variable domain EAGVAQSPRYKIIEKRQSVAFWCNPISGHATLYWYQQILGQGPKLLIQFQNNGVVDDSQLPKDRFSAERLKGVDSTLKIQPAKLEDSAVYLCASSSRSWPQETQYFGPGTRLLVL.

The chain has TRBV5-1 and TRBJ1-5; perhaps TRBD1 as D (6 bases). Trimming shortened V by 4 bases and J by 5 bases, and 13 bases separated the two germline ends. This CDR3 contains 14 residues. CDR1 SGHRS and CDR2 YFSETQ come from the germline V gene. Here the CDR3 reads CASSPAGGHQPQHF. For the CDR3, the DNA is TGCGCCAGCAGCCCCGCTGGGGGGCATCAGCCCCAGCATTTT.

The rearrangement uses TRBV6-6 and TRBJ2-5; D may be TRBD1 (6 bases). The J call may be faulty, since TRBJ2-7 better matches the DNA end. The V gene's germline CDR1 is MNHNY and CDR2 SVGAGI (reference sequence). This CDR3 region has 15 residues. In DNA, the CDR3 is TGTGCCAGCAGTTACGGCAGGGGCGCGCCCTACGAGCAGTACTTC. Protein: CASSYGRGAPYEQYF.

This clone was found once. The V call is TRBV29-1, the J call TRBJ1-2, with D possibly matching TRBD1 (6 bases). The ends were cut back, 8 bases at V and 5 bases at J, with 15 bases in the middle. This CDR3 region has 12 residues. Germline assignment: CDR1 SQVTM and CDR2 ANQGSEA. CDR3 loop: CSFGGREYGYTF. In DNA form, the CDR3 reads TGCAGCTTTGGGGGCAGGGAGTATGGCTACACCTTC.

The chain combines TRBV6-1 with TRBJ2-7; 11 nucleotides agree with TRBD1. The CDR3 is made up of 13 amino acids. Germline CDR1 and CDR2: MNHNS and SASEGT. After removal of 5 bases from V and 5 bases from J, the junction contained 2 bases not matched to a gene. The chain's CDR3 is CASSRTGGNEQYF. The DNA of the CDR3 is TGTGCCAGCAGTAGGACAGGGGGCAACGAGCAGTACTTC.

CDR3: CASNKTRIQETQYF. Written as DNA, the CDR3 is TGTGCCAGCAACAAAACGCGGATCCAAGAGACCCAGTACTTC. The chain joins TRBV9 to TRBJ2-5; D is uncertain. Germline V gene data show CDR1 as SGDLS and CDR2 as YYNGEE. CDR3 length equals 14 residues. Deletions cut 6 bases from V and 1 base from J, with 13 bases between. The full variable domain, completed using reference TRBV9 and TRBJ2-5, is DSGVTQTPKHLITATGQRVTLRCSPRSGDLSVYWYQQSLDQGLQFLIQYYNGEERAKGNILERFSAQQFPDLHSELNLSSLELGDSALYFCASNKTRIQETQYFGPGTRLLVL.

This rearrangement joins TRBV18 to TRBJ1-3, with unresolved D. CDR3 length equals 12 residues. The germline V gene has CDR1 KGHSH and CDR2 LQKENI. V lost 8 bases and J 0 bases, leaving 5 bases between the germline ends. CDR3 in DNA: TGTGCCAGCAGGCTCTCTGGAAACACCATATATTTT. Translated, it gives CASRLSGNTIYF.

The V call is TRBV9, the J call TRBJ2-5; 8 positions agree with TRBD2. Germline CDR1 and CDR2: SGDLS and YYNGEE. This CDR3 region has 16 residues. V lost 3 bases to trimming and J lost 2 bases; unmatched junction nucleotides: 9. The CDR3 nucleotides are TGTGCCAGCAGCGGCGGGGGGACTAGGGTGCAAGAGACCCAGTACTTC. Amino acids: CASSGGGTRVQETQYF.